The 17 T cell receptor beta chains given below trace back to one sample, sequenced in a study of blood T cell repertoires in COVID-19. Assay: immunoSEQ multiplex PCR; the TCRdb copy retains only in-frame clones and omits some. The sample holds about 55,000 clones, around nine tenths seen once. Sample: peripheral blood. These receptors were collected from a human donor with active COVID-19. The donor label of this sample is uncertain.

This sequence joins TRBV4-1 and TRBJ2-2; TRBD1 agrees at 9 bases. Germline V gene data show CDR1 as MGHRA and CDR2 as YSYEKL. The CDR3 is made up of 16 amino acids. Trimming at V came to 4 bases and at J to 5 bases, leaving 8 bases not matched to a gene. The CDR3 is CASSPLQGARTGELFF. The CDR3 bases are TGCGCCAGCAGCCCCTTACAGGGGGCTAGAACCGGGGAGCTGTTTTTT.

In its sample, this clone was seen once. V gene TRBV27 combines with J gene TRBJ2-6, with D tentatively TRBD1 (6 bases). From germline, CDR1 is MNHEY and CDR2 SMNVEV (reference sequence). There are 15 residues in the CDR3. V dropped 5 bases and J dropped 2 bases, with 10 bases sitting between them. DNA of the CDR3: TGTGCCAGCAGTCAAGAGGGGGCTGGGGCCAACGTCCTGACTTTC. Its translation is CASSQEGAGANVLTF.

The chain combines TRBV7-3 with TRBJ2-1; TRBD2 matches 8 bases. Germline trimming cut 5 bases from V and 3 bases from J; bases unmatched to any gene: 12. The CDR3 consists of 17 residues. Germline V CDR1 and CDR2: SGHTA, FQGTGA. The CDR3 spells CASSPRGAGANYNEQFF. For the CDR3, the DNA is TGTGCCAGCAGCCCCCGGGGAGCGGGAGCAAACTACAATGAGCAGTTCTTC.

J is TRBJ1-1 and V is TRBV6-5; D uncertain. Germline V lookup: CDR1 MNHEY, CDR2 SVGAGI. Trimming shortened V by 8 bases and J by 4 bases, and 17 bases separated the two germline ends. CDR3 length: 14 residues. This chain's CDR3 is CASSQKELGTEAFF. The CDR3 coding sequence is TGTGCCAGCTCCCAAAAGGAGTTGGGCACTGAAGCTTTCTTT.

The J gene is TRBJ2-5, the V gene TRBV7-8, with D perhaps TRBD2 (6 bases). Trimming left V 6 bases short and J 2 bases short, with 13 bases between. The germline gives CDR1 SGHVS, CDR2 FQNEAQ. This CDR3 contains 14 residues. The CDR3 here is CASSTSGLQETQYF. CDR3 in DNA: TGTGCCAGCAGTACCAGCGGGCTACAAGAGACCCAGTACTTC.

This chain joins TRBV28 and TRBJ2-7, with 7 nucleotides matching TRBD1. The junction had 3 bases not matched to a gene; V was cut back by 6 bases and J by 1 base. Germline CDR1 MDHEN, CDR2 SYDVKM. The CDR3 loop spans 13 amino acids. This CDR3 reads CASRMGQSYEQYF. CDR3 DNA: TGTGCCAGCAGGATGGGACAGTCCTACGAGCAGTACTTC.

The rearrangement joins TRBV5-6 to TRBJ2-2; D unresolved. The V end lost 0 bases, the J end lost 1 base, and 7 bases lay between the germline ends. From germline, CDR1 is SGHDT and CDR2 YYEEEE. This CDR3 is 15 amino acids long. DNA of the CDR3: TGTGCCAGCAGCTTGGCGGTCGGGAACACCGGGGAGCTGTTTTTT. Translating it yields CASSLAVGNTGELFF.

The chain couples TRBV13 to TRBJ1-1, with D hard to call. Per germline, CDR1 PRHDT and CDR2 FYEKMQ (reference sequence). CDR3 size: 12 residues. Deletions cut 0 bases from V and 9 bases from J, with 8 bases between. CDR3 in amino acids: CASSLGGEKAFF. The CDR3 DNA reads TGTGCCAGCAGCTTAGGTGGAGAAAAAGCTTTCTTT. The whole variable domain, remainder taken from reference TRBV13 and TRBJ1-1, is AAGVIQSPRHLIKEKRETATLKCYPIPRHDTVYWYQQGPGQDPQFLISFYEKMQSDKGSIPDRFSAQQFSDYHSELNMSSLELGDSALYFCASSLGGEKAFFGQGTRLTVV.

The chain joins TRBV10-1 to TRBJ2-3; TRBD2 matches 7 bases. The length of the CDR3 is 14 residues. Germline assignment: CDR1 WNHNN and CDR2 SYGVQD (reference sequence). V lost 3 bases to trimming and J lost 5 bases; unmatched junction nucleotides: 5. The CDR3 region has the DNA TGCGCCAGCAGTGATGCGGGAGCGAAAGATACGCAGTATTTT. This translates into CASSDAGAKDTQYF.

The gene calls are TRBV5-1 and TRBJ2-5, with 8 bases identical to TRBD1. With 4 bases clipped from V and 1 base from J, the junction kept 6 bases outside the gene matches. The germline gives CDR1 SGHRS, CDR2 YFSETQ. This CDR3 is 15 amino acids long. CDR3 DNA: TGCGCCAGCAGCCCCGGACAGGGCATCCAAGAGACCCAGTACTTC. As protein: CASSPGQGIQETQYF. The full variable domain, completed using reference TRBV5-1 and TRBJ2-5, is KAGVTQTPRYLIKTRGQQVTLSCSPISGHRSVSWYQQTPGQGLQFLFEYFSETQRNKGNFPGRFSGRQFSNSRSEMNVSTLELGDSALYLCASSPGQGIQETQYFGPGTRLLVL.

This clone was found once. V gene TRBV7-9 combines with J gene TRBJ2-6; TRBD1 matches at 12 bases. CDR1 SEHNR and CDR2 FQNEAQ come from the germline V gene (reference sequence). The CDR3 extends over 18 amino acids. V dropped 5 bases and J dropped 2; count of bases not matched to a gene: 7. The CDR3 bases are TGTGCCAGCAGCCTCACCGGGACAGGGGGCCCTGGGGCCAACGTCCTGACTTTC. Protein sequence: CASSLTGTGGPGANVLTF.

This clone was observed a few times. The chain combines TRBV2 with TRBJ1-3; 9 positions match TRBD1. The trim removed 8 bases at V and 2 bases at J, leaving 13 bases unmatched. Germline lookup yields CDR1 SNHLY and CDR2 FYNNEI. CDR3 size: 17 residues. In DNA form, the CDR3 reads TGTGCCAGCGGAACCCCGAGGGACAGGGAGGCTGGAAACACCATATATTTT. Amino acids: CASGTPRDREAGNTIYF.

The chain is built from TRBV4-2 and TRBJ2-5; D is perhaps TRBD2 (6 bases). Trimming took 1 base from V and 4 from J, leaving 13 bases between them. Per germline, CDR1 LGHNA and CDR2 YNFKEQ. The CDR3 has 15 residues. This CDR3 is CASSQGLGLPETQYF. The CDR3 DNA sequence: TGTGCCAGCAGCCAAGGGCTGGGACTTCCAGAGACCCAGTACTTC.

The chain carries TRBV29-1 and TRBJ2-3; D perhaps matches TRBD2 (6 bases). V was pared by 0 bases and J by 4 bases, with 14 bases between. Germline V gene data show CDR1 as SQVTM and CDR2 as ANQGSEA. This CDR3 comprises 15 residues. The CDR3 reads CSVEEWDSGPDTQYF. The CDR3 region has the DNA TGCAGCGTTGAAGAATGGGACTCGGGTCCAGATACGCAGTATTTT.

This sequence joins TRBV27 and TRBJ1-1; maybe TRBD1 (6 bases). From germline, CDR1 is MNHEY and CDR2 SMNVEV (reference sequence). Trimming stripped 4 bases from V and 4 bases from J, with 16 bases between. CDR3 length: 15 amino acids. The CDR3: CASSSFGTPGTEAFF. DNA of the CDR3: TGTGCCAGCAGTTCCTTTGGGACACCGGGCACTGAAGCTTTCTTT.

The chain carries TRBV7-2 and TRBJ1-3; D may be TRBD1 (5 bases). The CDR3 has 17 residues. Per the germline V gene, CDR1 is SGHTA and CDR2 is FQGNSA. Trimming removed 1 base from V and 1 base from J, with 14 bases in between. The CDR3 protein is CASSLGGGDSSGNTIYF. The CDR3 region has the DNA TGTGCCAGCAGCTTAGGGGGAGGGGATTCTTCTGGAAACACCATATATTTT. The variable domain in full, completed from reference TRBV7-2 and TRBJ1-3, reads GAGVSQSPSNKVTEKGKDVELRCDPISGHTALYWYRQSLGQGLEFLIYFQGNSAPDKSGLPSDRFSAERTGGSVSTLTIQRTQQEDSAVYLCASSLGGGDSSGNTIYFGEGSWLTVV.

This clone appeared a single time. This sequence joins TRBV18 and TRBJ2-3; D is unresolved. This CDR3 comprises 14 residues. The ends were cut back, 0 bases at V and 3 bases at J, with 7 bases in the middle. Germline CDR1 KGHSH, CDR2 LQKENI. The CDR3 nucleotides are TGTGCCAGCTCACCACCGAGCCGGACAGATACGCAGTATTTT. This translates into CASSPPSRTDTQYF. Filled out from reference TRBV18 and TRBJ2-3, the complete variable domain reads NAGVMQNPRHLVRRRGQEARLRCSPMKGHSHVYWYRQLPEEGLKFMVYLQKENIIDESGMPKERFSAEFPKEGPSILRIQQVVRGDSAAYFCASSPPSRTDTQYFGPGTRLTVL.